The entry below describes one T cell receptor (beta chain). The data were obtained in a study of immune evolution from preneoplasia to lung adenocarcinoma. The method was immunoSEQ multiplex PCR; TCRdb's version includes in-frame clones alone and lacks a portion of them. The sample shows roughly 35,000 clones, about 74% of them seen only once. Trimming pared 0 bases from V and 3 bases from J, leaving 3 bases between. Germline CDR1 is SGHNT and CDR2 is YYREEE (reference sequence). The CDR3 contains 12 residues. Specimen: FFPE invasive lung adenocarcinoma tissue. The TCR was taken from a person aged 55 to 69 with lung adenocarcinoma. The genes are TRBV5-4 and TRBJ1-1; no clear D. CDR3 protein: CASSLGDTEAFF. The CDR3 DNA follows: TGTGCCAGCAGCTTGGGGGACACTGAAGCTTTCTTT.